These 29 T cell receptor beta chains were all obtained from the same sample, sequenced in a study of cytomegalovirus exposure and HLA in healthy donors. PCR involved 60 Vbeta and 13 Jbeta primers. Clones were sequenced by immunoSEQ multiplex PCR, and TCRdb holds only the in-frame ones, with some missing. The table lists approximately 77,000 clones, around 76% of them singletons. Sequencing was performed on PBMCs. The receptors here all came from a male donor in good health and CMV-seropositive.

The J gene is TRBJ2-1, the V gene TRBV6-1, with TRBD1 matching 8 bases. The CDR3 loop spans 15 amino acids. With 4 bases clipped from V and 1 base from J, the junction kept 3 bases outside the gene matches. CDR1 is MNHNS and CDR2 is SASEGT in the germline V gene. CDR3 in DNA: TGTGCCAGCAGTGCCGACAGGGGTTCCTACAATGAGCAGTTCTTC. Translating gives CASSADRGSYNEQFF.

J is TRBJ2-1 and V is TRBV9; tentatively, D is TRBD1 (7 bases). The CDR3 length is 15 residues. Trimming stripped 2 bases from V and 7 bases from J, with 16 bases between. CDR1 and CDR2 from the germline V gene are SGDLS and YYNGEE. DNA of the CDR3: TGTGCCAGCAGCGTGCAGGGGGGAGTGCGGAATGAGCAGTTCTTC. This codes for CASSVQGGVRNEQFF.

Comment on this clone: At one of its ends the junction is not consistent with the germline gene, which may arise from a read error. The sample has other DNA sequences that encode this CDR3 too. Here the CDR3 DNA reads TGTGCCAGCGCTAGCGGCACTAGCACAGATACACAGTATTTT. This encodes CASASGTSTDTQYF. The rearrangement links TRBV18 to TRBJ2-3; 7 bases line up with TRBD2. CDR3 length: 14 residues. Germline V gene sequence: CDR1 KGHSH, CDR2 LQKENI.

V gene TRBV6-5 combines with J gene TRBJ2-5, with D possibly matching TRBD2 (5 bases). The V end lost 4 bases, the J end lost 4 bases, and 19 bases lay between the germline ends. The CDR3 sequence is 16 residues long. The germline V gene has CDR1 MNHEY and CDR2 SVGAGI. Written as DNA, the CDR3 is TGTGCCAGCAGTTCCCCCCTCCGGGGTCGCGGAGAGACCCAGTACTTC. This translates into CASSSPLRGRGETQYF.

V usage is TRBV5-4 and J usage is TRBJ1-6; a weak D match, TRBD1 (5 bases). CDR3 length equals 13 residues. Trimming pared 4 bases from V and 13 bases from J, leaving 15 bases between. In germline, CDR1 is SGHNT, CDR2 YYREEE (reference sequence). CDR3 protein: CASSKDSSRPLHF. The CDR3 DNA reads TGTGCCAGCAGCAAAGACAGCTCGCGGCCCCTCCACTTT.

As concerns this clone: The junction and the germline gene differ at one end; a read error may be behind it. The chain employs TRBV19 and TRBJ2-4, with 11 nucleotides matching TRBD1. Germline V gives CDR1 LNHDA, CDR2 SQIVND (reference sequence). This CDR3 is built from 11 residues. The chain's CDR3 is CASSHGQGAKF. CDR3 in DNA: TGTGCCAGTAGCCACGGACAGGGGGCGAAGTTC.

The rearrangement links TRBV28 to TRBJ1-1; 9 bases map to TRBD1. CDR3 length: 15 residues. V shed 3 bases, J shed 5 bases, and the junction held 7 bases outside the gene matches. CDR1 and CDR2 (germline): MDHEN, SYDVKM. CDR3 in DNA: TGTGCCAGCAGTTTTTGGGACAGGGCTCTTACTGAAGCTTTCTTT. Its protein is CASSFWDRALTEAFF. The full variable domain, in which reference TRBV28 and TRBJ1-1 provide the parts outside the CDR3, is DVKVTQSSRYLVKRTGEKVFLECVQDMDHENMFWYRQDPGLGLRLIYFSYDVKMKEKGDIPEGYSVSREKKERFSLILESASTNQTSMYLCASSFWDRALTEAFFGQGTRLTVV.

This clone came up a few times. CDR3 nucleotide sequence: TGCGCCAGCAGCCGGAGGGGGGGGCGAGCAACTAATGAAAAACTGTTTTTT. As protein: CASSRRGGRATNEKLFF. The gene calls are TRBV5-1 and TRBJ1-4; a weak D match, TRBD1 (6 bases). The V and J ends lost 4 bases and 0 bases respectively, with 16 bases between them. CDR3 length: 17 residues. Germline V lookup: CDR1 SGHRS, CDR2 YFSETQ.

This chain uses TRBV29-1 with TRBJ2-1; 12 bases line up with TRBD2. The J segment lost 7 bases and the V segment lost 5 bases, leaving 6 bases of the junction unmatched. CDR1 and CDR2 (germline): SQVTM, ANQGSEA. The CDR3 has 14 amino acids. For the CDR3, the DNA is TGCAGCGTTCCTCCAGGACTAGCGGGGAATGAGCAGTTCTTC. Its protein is CSVPPGLAGNEQFF.

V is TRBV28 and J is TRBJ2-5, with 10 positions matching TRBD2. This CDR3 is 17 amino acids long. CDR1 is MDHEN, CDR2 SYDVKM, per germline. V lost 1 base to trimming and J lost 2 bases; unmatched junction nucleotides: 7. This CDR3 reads CASSLFWLAGVQETQYF. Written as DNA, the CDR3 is TGTGCCAGCAGTTTATTTTGGCTAGCGGGGGTACAAGAGACCCAGTACTTC.

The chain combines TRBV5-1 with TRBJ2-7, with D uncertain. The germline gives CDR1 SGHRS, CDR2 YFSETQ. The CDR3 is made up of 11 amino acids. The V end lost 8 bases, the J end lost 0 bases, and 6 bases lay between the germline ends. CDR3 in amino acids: CASHNSYEQYF. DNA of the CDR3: TGCGCCAGTCACAACTCCTACGAGCAGTACTTC.

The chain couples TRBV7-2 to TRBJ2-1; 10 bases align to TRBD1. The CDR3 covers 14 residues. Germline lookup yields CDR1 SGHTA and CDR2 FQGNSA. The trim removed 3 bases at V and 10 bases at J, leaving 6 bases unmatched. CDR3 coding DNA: TGTGCCAGCAGCTTGTCCCGGGACAGGGGAGAGCAGTTCTTC. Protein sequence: CASSLSRDRGEQFF.

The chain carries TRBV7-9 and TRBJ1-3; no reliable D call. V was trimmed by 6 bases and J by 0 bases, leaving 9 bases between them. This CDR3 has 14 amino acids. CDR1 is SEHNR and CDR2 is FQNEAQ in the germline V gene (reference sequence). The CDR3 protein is CASRQTDSGNTIYF. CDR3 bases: TGTGCCAGCAGACAGACGGACTCTGGAAACACCATATATTTT.

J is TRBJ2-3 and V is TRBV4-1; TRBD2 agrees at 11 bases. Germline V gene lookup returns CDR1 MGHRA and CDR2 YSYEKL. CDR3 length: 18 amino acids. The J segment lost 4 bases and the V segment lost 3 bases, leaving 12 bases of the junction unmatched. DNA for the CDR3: TGCGCCAGCAGCCAGCGTCGAGACGTAGCGGGAGGGCCAGATACGCAGTATTTT. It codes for CASSQRRDVAGGPDTQYF.

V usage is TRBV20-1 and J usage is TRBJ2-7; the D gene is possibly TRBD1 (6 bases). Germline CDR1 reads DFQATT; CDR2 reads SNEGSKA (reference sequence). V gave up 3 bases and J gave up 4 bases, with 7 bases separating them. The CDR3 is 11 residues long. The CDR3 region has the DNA TGCAGTGCTAGCAGGGGTTACGAGCAGTACTTC. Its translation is CSASRGYEQYF.

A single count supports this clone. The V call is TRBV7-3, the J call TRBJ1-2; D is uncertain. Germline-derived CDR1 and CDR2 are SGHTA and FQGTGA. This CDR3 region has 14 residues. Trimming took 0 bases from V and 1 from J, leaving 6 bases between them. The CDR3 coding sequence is TGTGCCAGCAGCTTAACGCCCGGTAACTATGGCTACACCTTC. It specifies CASSLTPGNYGYTF.

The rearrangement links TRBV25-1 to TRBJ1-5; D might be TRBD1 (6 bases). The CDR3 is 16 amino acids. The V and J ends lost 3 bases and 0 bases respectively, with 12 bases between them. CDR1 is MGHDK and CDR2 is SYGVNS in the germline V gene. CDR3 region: CASSDAGQPSNQPQHF. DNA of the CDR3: TGTGCCAGCAGTGACGCCGGACAGCCTAGCAATCAGCCCCAGCATTTT.

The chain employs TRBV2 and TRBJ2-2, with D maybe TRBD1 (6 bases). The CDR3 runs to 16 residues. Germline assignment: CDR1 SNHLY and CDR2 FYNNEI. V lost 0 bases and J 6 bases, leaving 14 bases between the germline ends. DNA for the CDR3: TGTGCCAGCAGTGAAGCCTCCGGGACAACGGCCGGGGAGCTGTTTTTT. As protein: CASSEASGTTAGELFF. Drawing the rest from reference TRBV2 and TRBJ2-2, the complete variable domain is EPEVTQTPSHQVTQMGQEVILRCVPISNHLYFYWYRQILGQKVEFLVSFYNNEISEKSEIFDDQFSVERPDGSNFTLKIRSTKLEDSAMYFCASSEASGTTAGELFFGEGSRLTVL.

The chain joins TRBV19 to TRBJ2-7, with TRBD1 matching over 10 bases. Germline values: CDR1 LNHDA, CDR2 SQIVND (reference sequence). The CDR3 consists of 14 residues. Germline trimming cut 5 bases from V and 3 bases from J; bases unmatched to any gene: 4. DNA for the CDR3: TGTGCCAGTAGTGGGACAGGGGCCCTCTACGAGCAGTACTTC. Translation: CASSGTGALYEQYF.

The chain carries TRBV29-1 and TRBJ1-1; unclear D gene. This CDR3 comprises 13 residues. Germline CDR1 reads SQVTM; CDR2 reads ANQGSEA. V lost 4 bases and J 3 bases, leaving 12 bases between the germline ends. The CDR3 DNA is TGCAGCGTTGTTGGGAGAAGAGACACTGAAGCTTTCTTT. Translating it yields CSVVGRRDTEAFF.

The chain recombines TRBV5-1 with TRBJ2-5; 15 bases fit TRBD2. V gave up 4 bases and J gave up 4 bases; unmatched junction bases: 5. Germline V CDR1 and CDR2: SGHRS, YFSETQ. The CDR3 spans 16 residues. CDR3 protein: CASSTGLAGGGETQYF. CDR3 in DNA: TGCGCCAGCAGCACGGGACTAGCGGGAGGAGGAGAGACCCAGTACTTC. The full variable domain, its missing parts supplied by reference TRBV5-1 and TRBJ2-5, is KAGVTQTPRYLIKTRGQQVTLSCSPISGHRSVSWYQQTPGQGLQFLFEYFSETQRNKGNFPGRFSGRQFSNSRSEMNVSTLELGDSALYLCASSTGLAGGGETQYFGPGTRLLVL.

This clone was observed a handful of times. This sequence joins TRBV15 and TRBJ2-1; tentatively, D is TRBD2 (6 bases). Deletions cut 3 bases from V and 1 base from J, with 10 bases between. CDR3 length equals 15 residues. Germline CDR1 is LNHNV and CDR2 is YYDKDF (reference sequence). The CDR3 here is CATSREGRSYNEQFF. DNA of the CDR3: TGTGCCACCAGCAGGGAGGGAAGGTCCTACAATGAGCAGTTCTTC.

The CDR3 spells CASSRQFNYGYTF. DNA of the CDR3: TGTGCCAGCAGCCGACAGTTTAACTATGGCTACACCTTC. The V gene is TRBV7-2, the J gene TRBJ1-2; TRBD1 is a possible D gene (5 bases). The CDR3 covers 13 residues. V was cut by 5 bases and J by 1 base, with 8 bases left in between. Germline V lookup: CDR1 SGHTA, CDR2 FQGNSA.

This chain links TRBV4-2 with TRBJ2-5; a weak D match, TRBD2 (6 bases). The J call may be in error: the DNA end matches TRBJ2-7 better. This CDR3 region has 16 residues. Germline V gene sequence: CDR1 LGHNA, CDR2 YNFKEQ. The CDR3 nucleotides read TGTGCCAGCAGCCAAGAGGGCGGGGCCACGTCCTACGAGCAGTACTTC. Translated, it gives CASSQEGGATSYEQYF.

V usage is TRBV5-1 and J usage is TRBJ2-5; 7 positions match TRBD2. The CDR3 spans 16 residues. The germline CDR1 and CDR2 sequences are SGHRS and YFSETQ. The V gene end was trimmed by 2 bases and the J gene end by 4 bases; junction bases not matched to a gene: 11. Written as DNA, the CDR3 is TGCGCCAGCAGCTTCAAGCTAGCGGCTCCAATAGAGACCCAGTACTTC. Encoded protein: CASSFKLAAPIETQYF.

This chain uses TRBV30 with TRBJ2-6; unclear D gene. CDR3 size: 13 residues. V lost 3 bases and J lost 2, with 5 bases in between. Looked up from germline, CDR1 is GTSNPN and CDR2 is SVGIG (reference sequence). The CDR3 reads CAWRVAGANVLTF. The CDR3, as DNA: TGTGCCTGGAGGGTAGCTGGGGCCAACGTCCTGACTTTC.

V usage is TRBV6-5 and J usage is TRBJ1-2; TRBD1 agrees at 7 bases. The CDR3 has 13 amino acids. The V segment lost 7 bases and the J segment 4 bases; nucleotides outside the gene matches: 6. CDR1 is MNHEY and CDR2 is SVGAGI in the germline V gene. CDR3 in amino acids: CASIDRATYGYTF. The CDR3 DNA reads TGTGCCAGCATAGACAGGGCAACCTATGGCTACACCTTC.

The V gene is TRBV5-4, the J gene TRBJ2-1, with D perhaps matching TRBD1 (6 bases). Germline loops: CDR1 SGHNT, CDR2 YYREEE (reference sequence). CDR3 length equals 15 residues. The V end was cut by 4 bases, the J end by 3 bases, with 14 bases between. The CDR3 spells CASSIRTVIYNEQFF. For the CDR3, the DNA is TGTGCCAGCAGCATCAGGACAGTCATCTACAATGAGCAGTTCTTC.

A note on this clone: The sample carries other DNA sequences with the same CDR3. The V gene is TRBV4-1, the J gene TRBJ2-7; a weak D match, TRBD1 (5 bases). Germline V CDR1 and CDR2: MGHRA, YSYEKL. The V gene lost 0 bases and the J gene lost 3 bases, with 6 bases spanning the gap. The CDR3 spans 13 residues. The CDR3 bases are TGCGCCAGCAGCCAAGACCAGGGCTACGAGCAGTACTTC. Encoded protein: CASSQDQGYEQYF.